This TCR beta chain was captured in a study of T cell changes during pregnancy in multiple sclerosis (dated by TCRdb to the late 2010s). Context from the whole study: The study looked at changes in the T cell repertoire across pregnancy in women with multiple sclerosis.

Library preparation was by the immunoSEQ multiplex PCR assay. TCRdb took this table from immuneACCESS and kept in-frame rearrangements with V and J called. Such tables lack part of the clones; where checked against another copy, unresolved V genes explain under half of the gap, and the rest is unexplained. This sample lists about 72,000 clones; 91% were detected once. The top ten clonotypes cover around 0.64% of the sample. Concerning this clone itself: Its recognized antigen is unknown. Base qualities are not at hand, and no much larger clone is one base apart.

The germline V gene (reference sequence) provides CDR1 LNHDA and CDR2 SQIVND. From its cysteine to its phenylalanine, the CDR3 spans 17 amino acids. Only the CDR3 portion is preserved as DNA: 51 bases, with reading frame beginning at the first base. V ends up 8 bases short and J 8 bases short, with an unmatched junction base count of 20. The TCR comes from a female donor in good health, enrolled as a control in a pregnancy study. The sequenced sample was peripheral blood, obtained in the third trimester of pregnancy. The chain was built from TRBV19 and TRBJ2-1; TRBD2 fits 8 bases in the junction. The nucleotide sequence reads TGTGCCAGTTCTCCTTACGTTCGCGCGGGAGGATCCCATGAGCAGTTCTTC. Its protein is CASSPYVRAGGSHEQFF.